There are many counts of the clone carrying this T cell receptor (beta chain). The data stem from a study of T cells in Graves' hyperthyroidism and ophthalmopathy. On the study more broadly: It was at initial diagnosis, before any treatment, that peripheral blood was collected.

Amplification yielded TCR beta CDR3 regions, with RNA transcripts as the source. The HTBI primer set served for first-round RT-PCR of the TCR CDR3. TCRdb passed the multiplex PCR reads through MiXCR, listing each CDR3 protein once. The repertoire consists of about 350,000 distinct CDR3 sequences, with more than 11% occurring once and the leading ten covering 20% to 25%. From germline, CDR1 is SGHTA and CDR2 FQGNSA. The CDR3 has 13 residues. Deletions cut 5 bases from V and 2 bases from J, with 10 bases between. This chain joins TRBV7-2 and TRBJ2-7; D is unclear. Sequencing used blood. The receptor was isolated from a woman aged 25 to 45 with Graves' hyperthyroidism. CDR3 region: CASSPDATYEQYF. The CDR3 DNA reads as TGTGCCAGCAGCCCGGACGCCACCTACGAGCAGTACTTC.